One sample yielded the 20 T cell receptor beta chains listed below, sequenced in a study of shared clonotypes between healthy human individuals. The assay was immunoSEQ multiplex PCR, and TCRdb's table has in-frame clones only and misses some. The sample shows millions of clones, 85% to 95% of them seen only once. The sample comprised naive CD4+ T cells sorted from blood. Subset indicated: CD45RA+ positively selected. These receptors all stem from a man younger than 35 in good health.

This rearrangement joins TRBV30 to TRBJ2-5; TRBD2 aligns across 12 bases. V was pared by 7 bases and J by 5 bases, with 17 bases of the junction left unmatched. The germline V gene encodes CDR1 GTSNPN and CDR2 SVGIG (reference sequence). There are 17 residues in the CDR3. The CDR3 sequence is CAYTGLAGRAAPETQYF. The CDR3 coding sequence is TGTGCCTACACGGGACTAGCGGGTAGGGCTGCCCCGGAGACCCAGTACTTC.

In regard to this clone: Other nucleotide sequences in the sample specify the same CDR3. The chain has TRBV5-1 and TRBJ2-7; D call uncertain. CDR3 length: 14 residues. Between the trimmed V and J ends, which lost 1 base and 2 bases, there was a span of 10 bases. Germline V gene lookup returns CDR1 SGHRS and CDR2 YFSETQ. The CDR3 sequence: CASSLLDQTYEQYF. CDR3 nucleotide sequence: TGCGCCAGCAGCTTGCTGGACCAAACCTACGAGCAGTACTTC.

J is TRBJ2-5 and V is TRBV4-2, with 8 bases lining up with TRBD2. The closer fit of TRBJ2-7 to the DNA end suggests the J call may be wrong. Germline V gene lookup returns CDR1 LGHNA and CDR2 YNFKEQ. The CDR3 length is 18 residues. The CDR3 reads CASSQDWGGSGGPYEQYF. CDR3 sequence (DNA): TGTGCCAGCAGCCAAGACTGGGGTGGCAGCGGGGGCCCGTACGAGCAGTACTTC.

Note on this clone: In the same sample, other DNA sequences code for this CDR3. The chain recombines TRBV30 with TRBJ1-5; D gene ambiguous. The CDR3 totals 13 residues. Germline CDR1 is GTSNPN and CDR2 is SVGIG (reference sequence). The V end lost 0 bases, the J end lost 3 bases, and 6 bases lay between the germline ends. For the CDR3, the DNA is TGTGCCTGGAGTGTGCAGGCCAATCAGCCCCAGCATTTT. Protein sequence: CAWSVQANQPQHF.

This chain connects TRBV7-9 to TRBJ2-2; 8 nucleotides line up with TRBD1. From germline, CDR1 is SEHNR and CDR2 FQNEAQ (reference sequence). Unmatched junction bases numbered 10, after V lost 7 bases and J lost 0 bases. This CDR3 region has 17 residues. DNA for the CDR3: TGTGCCAGCACCTCGCCAGGGGGCCTTTCGAACACCGGGGAGCTGTTTTTT. Translated, it gives CASTSPGGLSNTGELFF.

The chain is built from TRBV2 and TRBJ2-4; TRBD2 aligns across 10 bases. This CDR3 region has 16 residues. The V gene's germline CDR1 is SNHLY and CDR2 FYNNEI. J gave up 6 bases and V 2 bases, and 7 bases lay outside the gene matches. Written as DNA, the CDR3 is TGTGCCAGCAGTGAAATGAGCGGGGGGGCTGGAAACATTCAGTACTTC. Protein: CASSEMSGGAGNIQYF.

This chain joins TRBV21-1 and TRBJ2-7; whether TRBD1, the table's D call, matches the DNA was not checked. TRBV21-1 counts as a pseudogene. The CDR3 consists of 16 residues. The chain's CDR3 is CASSSKPPGHNYEQYF. CDR3 sequence (DNA): TGTGCCAGCAGCTCAAAGCCCCCGGGACACAACTACGAGCAGTACTTC.

In regard to this clone: This same CDR3 is encoded by further DNA sequences in the sample. For the CDR3, the DNA is TGTGCCAGCAGCTTTGGGACGGGGACCTACGAGCAGTACTTC. Protein: CASSFGTGTYEQYF. The chain employs TRBV7-2 and TRBJ2-7; D tentatively reads TRBD1 or TRBD2 (5 bases each). Trimming took off 3 bases at V and 2 bases at J, with 11 bases between the two ends. The V gene's germline CDR1 is SGHTA and CDR2 FQGNSA. The CDR3 consists of 14 residues.

V and J are TRBV7-9 and TRBJ2-3, with a tentative D call TRBD2 (6 bases). V was trimmed by 11 bases and J by 2 bases, leaving 11 bases between them. This CDR3 has 12 residues. The germline CDR1 and CDR2 sequences are SEHNR and FQNEAQ (reference sequence). The CDR3 DNA reads as TGTGCCTTCGGGAGCGACACAGATACGCAGTATTTT. It is translated as CAFGSDTDTQYF.

This chain uses TRBV18 with TRBJ1-6, with D tentatively TRBD1 (5 bases). Trimming shortened V by 3 bases and J by 8 bases, and 14 bases separated the two germline ends. The CDR3 has 15 amino acids. Germline loops: CDR1 KGHSH, CDR2 LQKENI. The CDR3 DNA is TGTGCCAGCTCACCCGTTTTGGGGACGGATTCACCCCTCCACTTT. It codes for CASSPVLGTDSPLHF.

The CDR3 loop reads CASSTVPYEQYF. Written as DNA, the CDR3 is TGTGCCAGCTCCACGGTACCCTACGAGCAGTACTTC. V and J are TRBV18 and TRBJ2-7, with D hard to call. The V end was cut by 6 bases, the J end by 2 bases, with 8 bases between. CDR1 and CDR2 from the germline V gene are KGHSH and LQKENI. The CDR3 loop spans 12 amino acids.

This sequence joins TRBV28 and TRBJ1-6; D remains ambiguous. The CDR3 runs 14 residues. V lost 8 bases and J 7 bases, leaving 15 bases between the germline ends. Germline CDR1 MDHEN, CDR2 SYDVKM. This CDR3 reads CASVDGTNNSPLHF. Here the CDR3 DNA reads TGTGCCAGCGTCGATGGCACGAACAATTCACCCCTCCACTTT.

Details on this clone: Within the sample, other DNA sequences also encode this same CDR3. V is TRBV11-2 and J is TRBJ2-1, with TRBD2 matching over 12 bases. The CDR3 is 15 amino acids. V lost 3 bases and J lost 4; bases outside the gene matches: 1. CDR1 and CDR2 (germline): SGHAT, FQNNGV. CDR3 in amino acids: CASSLGLAGYNEQFF. CDR3 DNA: TGTGCCAGCAGCTTGGGACTAGCGGGTTACAATGAGCAGTTCTTC. The entire variable domain, with the rest obtained from reference TRBV11-2 and TRBJ2-1, is as follows: EAGVAQSPRYKIIEKRQSVAFWCNPISGHATLYWYQQILGQGPKLLIQFQNNGVVDDSQLPKDRFSAERLKGVDSTLKIQPAKLEDSAVYLCASSLGLAGYNEQFFGPGTRLTVL.

Comments on this clone: This CDR3 is also generated by other DNA sequences in the sample. The chain couples TRBV6-6 to TRBJ2-7; 12 bases fit TRBD2. Germline V gene sequence: CDR1 MNHNY, CDR2 SVGAGI (reference sequence). CDR3 length: 14 residues. The ends lost 6 bases at V and 4 bases at J; junction bases unmatched: 4. Written as DNA, the CDR3 is TGTGCCAGCAGCCGACTAGCGGGAGATTACGAGCAGTACTTC. It encodes CASSRLAGDYEQYF.

The chain employs TRBV5-8 and TRBJ2-1; 7 bases fit TRBD2. V dropped 4 bases and J dropped 3; count of bases not matched to a gene: 10. CDR3 length: 16 amino acids. Germline CDR1 is SGHTS and CDR2 is YDEGEE. In nucleotides, the CDR3 is TGTGCCAGCAGCCGGGGGGATGGACTAGTCTACAATGAGCAGTTCTTC. This translates into CASSRGDGLVYNEQFF.

This clone was detected once. The chain carries TRBV7-2 and TRBJ2-7, with D unresolved. V gave up 2 bases and J gave up 6 bases, with 5 bases separating them. The CDR3 spans 11 residues. Germline V gene sequence: CDR1 SGHTA, CDR2 FQGNSA. The CDR3 DNA reads TGTGCCAGCAGCTTATATCTCGAGCAGTACTTC. This codes for CASSLYLEQYF.

The chain uses TRBV5-1 and TRBJ2-7, with 12 positions matching TRBD1. In germline, CDR1 is SGHRS, CDR2 YFSETQ. Trimming at V came to 4 bases and at J to 0 bases, leaving 11 bases not matched to a gene. This CDR3 spans 18 amino acids. The CDR3: CASSLDGTGGANSYEQYF. In DNA, the CDR3 is TGCGCCAGCAGCCTCGATGGGACAGGGGGCGCGAACTCCTACGAGCAGTACTTC.

The chain links TRBV10-2 to TRBJ2-5; D perhaps matches TRBD1 (6 bases). Germline CDR1 and CDR2: WSHSY and SAAADI. Trimming shortened V by 2 bases and J by 2 bases, and 6 bases separated the two germline ends. The CDR3 has 13 residues. CDR3 DNA sequence: TGCGCCAGCAGTGAGGACAGGCAAGAGACCCAGTACTTC. Residues: CASSEDRQETQYF.

Concerning this clone: Other DNA sequences in the sample encode the same CDR3. This chain joins TRBV18 and TRBJ2-7; 10 positions match TRBD1. Trimming cost V 3 bases and J 0 bases; bases outside gene matches: 2. The germline gives CDR1 KGHSH, CDR2 LQKENI. The length of the CDR3 is 15 residues. The CDR3 sequence is CASSPGQGSSYEQYF. The CDR3 DNA follows: TGTGCCAGCTCACCGGGACAGGGGAGCTCCTACGAGCAGTACTTC.

The chain combines TRBV9 with TRBJ1-1; 8 bases line up with TRBD1. J gave up 4 bases and V 4 bases, and 12 bases lay outside the gene matches. The CDR3 has 16 amino acids. Germline V gives CDR1 SGDLS, CDR2 YYNGEE. This CDR3 is CASSPPDREVGTEAFF. The CDR3 nucleotides are TGTGCCAGCAGCCCTCCGGACAGGGAAGTTGGCACTGAAGCTTTCTTT.